This TCR beta chain was sequenced in a study of T cell responses to AZD1222 COVID-19 vaccine (dated by TCRdb to 2020 to 2022). General notes on the study: AZD1222 recipients given second doses at about 4 weeks or at about 12 weeks were pooled, since spike-specific TCR depth and breadth were not found to differ between the two schedules. TCR sequencing covered fewer than 250 trial participants: 200 to 210 given two doses of AZD1222 and 26 given two doses of MenACWY control vaccine. Trial participants were enrolled by age into subgroups of 18-55, 56-69 and 70-plus years, and around 150, 28 and 57 TCR-sequenced participants, respectively, were included in these subgroups. General conclusions and limits of the study: The whole spike protein was spanned by vaccine-associated CD4 TCRs, and dominant responses were seen in regions 160-218 and 743-854. Conclusions about previously exposed vaccinees are limited, since just a handful of AZD1222 recipients were seropositive for SARS-CoV-2 at baseline. Because no day 14 peak-response samples were available, the repertoires could be characterized only after the peak T cell response. Reportedly, close to half of the unique spike-specific TCRs recognized epitopes lying outside the regions that are mutated in the B.1.351 and B.1.1.7 variants. Participants were mostly white British and included more females than males, and it was suggested by the authors that clonal diversity may have been underestimated. Spike-specific TCR breadth and depth rose significantly after two AZD1222 doses compared with day 0 and with MenACWY recipients. The 56-69-year group was small, and its depth increase did not reach significance, likely because of low power.

Of note for this clone: Its antigen is unknown. No base-level quality is on record; no much larger clone is a single base apart.

The CDR3 regions of human TCRbeta chains were analyzed by immunosequencing. The authors' pipeline ran thus. TCRs in the repertoires were compared against a reference library of SARS-CoV-2-specific TCRs that had been generated with the MIRA antigen-specificity platform. Breadth was defined as the fraction of unique TCRs that were SARS-CoV-2-associated, and depth was defined as the fraction of total T cells that were SARS-CoV-2-associated. Using the MIRA data, each spike-specific TCR was mapped to the spike region that the TCR reacts to and placed in a CD4 or CD8 class. Log10-transformed breadth and depth values were compared by one-way ANOVA with Sidak's multiple comparisons tests. TCRdb mirrors the immuneACCESS table, restricted to in-frame sequences. Some clones are absent from its copies; in checked studies, under half trace to an unresolved V gene, and the reason for the others is unknown. The V and J calls and clone size are taken from that table; D and trimming were inferred from the DNA. The sample yields 45,000 to 55,000 clones; about 86% were counted once. The biggest ten clones account for roughly a tenth of the sample.

Here V drops 0 bases and J drops 6 bases, and the junction holds 11 bases not matched to any gene. CDR1 and CDR2, per the germline V gene, are MGHRA and YSYEKL. The CDR3, cysteine through phenylalanine, is 17 amino acids long. This entry keeps only the CDR3 DNA: 51 bases, framed from base 1. The time point label here, explained by the study, means: baseline before first vaccination. The vaccinee samples were drawn from two UK trials, COV001 and COV002, one of which was a single-blind randomized controlled phase 2/3 trial testing AZD1222 (ChAdOx1 nCoV-19) in healthy adults. For TCRbeta chain sequencing, PBMC samples from trial participants were taken at day 0 and at day 28 after the second dose.

This TCR was sampled from an adult in good health. The specimen comprised peripheral blood, sampled on day 0 of AZD1222 vaccination. The rearranged chain carries TRBV4-1 and TRBJ2-7, with 10 bases matching TRBD2. The CDR3 in this case is CASSQDSKTSGNVEQYF. The sequenced DNA: TGCGCCAGCAGCCAAGATTCGAAAACTAGCGGGAACGTCGAGCAGTACTTC.